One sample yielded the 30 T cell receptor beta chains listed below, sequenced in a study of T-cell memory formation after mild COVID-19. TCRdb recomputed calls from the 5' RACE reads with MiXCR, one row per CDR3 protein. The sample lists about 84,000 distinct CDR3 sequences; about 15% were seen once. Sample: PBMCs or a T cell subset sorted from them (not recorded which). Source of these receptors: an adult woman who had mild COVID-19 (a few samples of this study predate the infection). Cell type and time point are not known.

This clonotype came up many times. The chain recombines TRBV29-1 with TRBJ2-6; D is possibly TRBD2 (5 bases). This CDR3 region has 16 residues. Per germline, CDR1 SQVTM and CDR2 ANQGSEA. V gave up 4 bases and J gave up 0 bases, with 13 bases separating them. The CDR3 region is CSVVPGRGSGANVLTF. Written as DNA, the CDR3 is TGCAGCGTTGTCCCCGGACGGGGCTCTGGGGCCAACGTCCTGACTTTC.

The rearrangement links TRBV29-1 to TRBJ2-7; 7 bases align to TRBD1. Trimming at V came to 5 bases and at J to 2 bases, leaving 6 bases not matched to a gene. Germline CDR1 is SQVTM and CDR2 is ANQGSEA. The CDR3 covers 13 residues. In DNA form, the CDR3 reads TGCAGCGTTAGGGGGCCCTCGACCTACGAGCAGTACTTC. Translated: CSVRGPSTYEQYF.

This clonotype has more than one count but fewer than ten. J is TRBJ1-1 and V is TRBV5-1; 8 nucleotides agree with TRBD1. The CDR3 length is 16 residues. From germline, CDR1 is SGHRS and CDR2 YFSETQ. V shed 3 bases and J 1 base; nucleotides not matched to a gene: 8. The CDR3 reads CASSSPDREGNTEAFF. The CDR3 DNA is TGCGCCAGCAGCTCGCCGGACAGGGAAGGGAACACTGAAGCTTTCTTT.

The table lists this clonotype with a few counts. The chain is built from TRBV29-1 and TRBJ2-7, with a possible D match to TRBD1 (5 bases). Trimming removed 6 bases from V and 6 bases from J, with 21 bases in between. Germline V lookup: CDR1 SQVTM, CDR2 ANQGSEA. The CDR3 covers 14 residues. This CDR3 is CSVGPSVGLGEQYF. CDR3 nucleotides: TGCAGCGTGGGGCCCTCAGTGGGTTTGGGCGAGCAGTACTTC.

The CDR3: CASSKGAGGHVDDEQYF. The CDR3 region has the DNA TGTGCCAGCAGCAAGGGGGCAGGGGGCCATGTCGACGACGAGCAGTACTTC. This chain connects TRBV7-8 to TRBJ2-7; 8 bases are shared with TRBD1. This CDR3 has 17 amino acids. The V gene's germline CDR1 is SGHVS and CDR2 FQNEAQ. With V trimmed by 5 bases and J by 5 bases, 17 bases remained unmatched.

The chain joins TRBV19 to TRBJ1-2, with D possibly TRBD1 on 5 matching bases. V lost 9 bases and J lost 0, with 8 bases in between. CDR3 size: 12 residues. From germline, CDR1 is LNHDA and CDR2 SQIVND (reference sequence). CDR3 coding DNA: TGTGCCAGCGGACAAGCTAACTATGGCTACACCTTC. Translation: CASGQANYGYTF. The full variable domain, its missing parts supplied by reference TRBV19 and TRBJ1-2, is DGGITQSPKYLFRKEGQNVTLSCEQNLNHDAMYWYRQDPGQGLRLIYYSQIVNDFQKGDIAEGYSVSREKKESFPLTVTSAQKNPTAFYLCASGQANYGYTFGSGTRLTVV.

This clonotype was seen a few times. CDR3 DNA: TGTGCCAGCAGCCAAGATGGGACTACTTACAATGAGCAGTTCTTC. It is translated as CASSQDGTTYNEQFF. The chain links TRBV4-2 to TRBJ2-1; 7 bases agree with TRBD2. Germline V gives CDR1 LGHNA, CDR2 YNFKEQ. The junction had 3 bases not matched to a gene; V was cut back by 0 bases and J by 4 bases. This CDR3 is built from 15 residues.

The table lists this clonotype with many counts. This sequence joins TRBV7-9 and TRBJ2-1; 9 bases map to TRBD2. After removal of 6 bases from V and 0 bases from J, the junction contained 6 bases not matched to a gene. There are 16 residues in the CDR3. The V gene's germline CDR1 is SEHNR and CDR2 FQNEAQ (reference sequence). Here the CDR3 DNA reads TGTGCCAGCAGTTGGAGCGGGGGGAGCTCCTACAATGAGCAGTTCTTC. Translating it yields CASSWSGGSSYNEQFF.

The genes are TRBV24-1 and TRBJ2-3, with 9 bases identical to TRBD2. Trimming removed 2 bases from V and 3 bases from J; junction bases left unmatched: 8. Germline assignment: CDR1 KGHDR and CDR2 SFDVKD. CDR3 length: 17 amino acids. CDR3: CATSDSLGLAVTDTQYF. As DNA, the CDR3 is TGTGCCACCAGTGATTCCCTGGGACTAGCAGTAACAGATACGCAGTATTTT.

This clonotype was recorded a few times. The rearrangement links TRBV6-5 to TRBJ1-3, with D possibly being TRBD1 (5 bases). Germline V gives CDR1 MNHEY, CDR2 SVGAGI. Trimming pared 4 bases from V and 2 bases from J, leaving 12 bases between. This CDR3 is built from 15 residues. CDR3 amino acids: CASSWDGNPGNTIYF. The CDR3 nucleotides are TGTGCCAGCAGTTGGGACGGAAACCCTGGAAACACCATATATTTT.

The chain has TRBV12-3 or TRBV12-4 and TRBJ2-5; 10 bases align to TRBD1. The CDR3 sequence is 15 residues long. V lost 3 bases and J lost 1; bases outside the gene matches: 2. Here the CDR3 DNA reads TGTGCCAGCAGTTTGTGGACAGGGGGCCAAGAGACCCAGTACTTC. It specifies CASSLWTGGQETQYF.

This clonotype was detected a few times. The CDR3 sequence is CSAQLAGVSDWEQYF. In DNA, the CDR3 is TGCAGTGCCCAACTAGCGGGAGTTTCGGATTGGGAGCAGTACTTC. The V gene is TRBV20-1, the J gene TRBJ2-7; 11 bases align to TRBD2. The CDR3 length is 15 residues. The germline V gene has CDR1 DFQATT and CDR2 SNEGSKA (reference sequence). The trim removed 6 bases at V and 7 bases at J, leaving 14 bases unmatched.

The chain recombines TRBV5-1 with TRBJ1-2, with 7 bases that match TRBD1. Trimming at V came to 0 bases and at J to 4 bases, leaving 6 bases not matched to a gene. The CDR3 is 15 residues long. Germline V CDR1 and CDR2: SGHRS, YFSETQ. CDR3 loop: CASSLAGTESYGYTF. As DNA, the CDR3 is TGCGCCAGCAGCTTGGCAGGGACAGAGTCCTATGGCTACACCTTC.

The CDR3 region is CASSIIGPGLAGDNEQFF. In nucleotides, the CDR3 is TGTGCCAGTAGTATAATCGGCCCAGGACTAGCGGGGGACAATGAGCAGTTCTTC. This chain joins TRBV19 and TRBJ2-1; 13 nucleotides align to TRBD2. CDR3 size: 18 residues. Germline CDR1 is LNHDA and CDR2 is SQIVND (reference sequence). The V and J ends lost 2 bases and 5 bases, in that order; junction bases with no gene match: 9.

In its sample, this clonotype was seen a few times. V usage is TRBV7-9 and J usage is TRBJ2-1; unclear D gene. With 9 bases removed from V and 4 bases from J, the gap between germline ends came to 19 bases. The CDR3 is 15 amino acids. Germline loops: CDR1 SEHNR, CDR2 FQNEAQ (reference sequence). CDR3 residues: CASPESPGFYNEQFF. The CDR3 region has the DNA TGTGCCAGTCCGGAGTCTCCTGGGTTTTACAATGAGCAGTTCTTC.

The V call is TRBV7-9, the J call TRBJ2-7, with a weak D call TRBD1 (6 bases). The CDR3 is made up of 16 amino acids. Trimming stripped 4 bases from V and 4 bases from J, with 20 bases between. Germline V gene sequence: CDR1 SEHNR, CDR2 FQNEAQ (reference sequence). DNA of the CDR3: TGTGCCAGCAGCTCCAGAACATCCGGGACACTTTACGAGCAGTACTTC. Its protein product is CASSSRTSGTLYEQYF. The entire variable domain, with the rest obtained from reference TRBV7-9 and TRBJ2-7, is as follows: DTGVSQNPRHKITKRGQNVTFRCDPISEHNRLYWYRQTLGQGPEFLTYFQNEAQLEKSRLLSDRFSAERPKGSFSTLEIQRTEQGDSAMYLCASSSRTSGTLYEQYFGPGTRLTVT.

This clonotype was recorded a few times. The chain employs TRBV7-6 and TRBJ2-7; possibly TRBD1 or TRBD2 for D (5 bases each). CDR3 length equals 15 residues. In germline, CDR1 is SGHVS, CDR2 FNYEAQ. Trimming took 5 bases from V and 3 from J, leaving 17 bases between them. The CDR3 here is CASSPVGGVGYEQYF. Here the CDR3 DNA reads TGTGCCAGCAGCCCCGTTGGGGGAGTTGGCTACGAGCAGTACTTC.

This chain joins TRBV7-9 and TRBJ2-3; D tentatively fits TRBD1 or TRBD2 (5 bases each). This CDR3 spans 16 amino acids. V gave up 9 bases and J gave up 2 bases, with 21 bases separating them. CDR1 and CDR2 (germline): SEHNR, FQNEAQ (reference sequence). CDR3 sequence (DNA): TGTGCCAGTGCAGGTCGGCTGGGGGAGACCACAGATACGCAGTATTTT. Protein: CASAGRLGETTDTQYF.

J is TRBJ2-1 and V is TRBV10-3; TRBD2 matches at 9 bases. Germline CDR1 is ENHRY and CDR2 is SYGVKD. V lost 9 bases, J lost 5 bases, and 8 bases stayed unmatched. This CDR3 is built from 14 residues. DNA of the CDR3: TGTGCCATTCAGACTAGCGGCGCTCACAATGAGCAGTTCTTC. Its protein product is CAIQTSGAHNEQFF.

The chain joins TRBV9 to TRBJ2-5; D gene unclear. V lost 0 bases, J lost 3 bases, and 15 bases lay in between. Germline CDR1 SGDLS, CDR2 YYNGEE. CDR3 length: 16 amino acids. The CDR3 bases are TGTGCCAGCAGCGTAGGAGTCACTCGCTTCAAAGAGACCCAGTACTTC. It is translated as CASSVGVTRFKETQYF.

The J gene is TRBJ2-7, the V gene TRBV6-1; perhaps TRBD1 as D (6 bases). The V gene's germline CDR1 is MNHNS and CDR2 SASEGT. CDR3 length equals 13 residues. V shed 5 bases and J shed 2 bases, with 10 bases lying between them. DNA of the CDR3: TGTGCCAGCAGTCGGGACACGGCCTACGAGCAGTACTTC. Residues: CASSRDTAYEQYF.

The CDR3 DNA reads TGTGCCAGCAGCATGGTGACTGGGGCCAACGTCCTGACTTTC. This translates into CASSMVTGANVLTF. The chain has TRBV7-9 and TRBJ2-6; D call uncertain. CDR3 length equals 14 residues. V was clipped by 5 bases and J by 2 bases, with 7 bases between them. Germline V lookup: CDR1 SEHNR, CDR2 FQNEAQ (reference sequence).

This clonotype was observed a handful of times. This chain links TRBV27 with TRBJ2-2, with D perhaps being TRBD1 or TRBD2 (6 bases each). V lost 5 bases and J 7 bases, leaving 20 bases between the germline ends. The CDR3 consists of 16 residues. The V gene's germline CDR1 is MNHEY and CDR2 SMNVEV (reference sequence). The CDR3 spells CASSPPEGGVGGELFF. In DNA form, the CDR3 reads TGTGCCAGCAGTCCCCCGGAGGGGGGAGTTGGCGGGGAGCTGTTTTTT.

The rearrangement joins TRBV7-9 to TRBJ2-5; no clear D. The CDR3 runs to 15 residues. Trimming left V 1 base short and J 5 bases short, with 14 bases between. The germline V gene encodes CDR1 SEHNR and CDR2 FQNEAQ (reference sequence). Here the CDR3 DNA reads TGTGCCAGCAGCTTAGACATGGGCCTCCTGGAGACCCAGTACTTC. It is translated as CASSLDMGLLETQYF.

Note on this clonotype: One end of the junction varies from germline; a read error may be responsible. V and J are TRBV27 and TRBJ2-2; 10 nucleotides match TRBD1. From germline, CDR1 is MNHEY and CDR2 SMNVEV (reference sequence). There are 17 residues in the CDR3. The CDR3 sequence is CASSLDRGRGNTGELFF. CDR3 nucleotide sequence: TGTGCCAGCAGTCTCGACAGGGGGCGCGGGAACACCGGGGAGCTGTTTTTC.

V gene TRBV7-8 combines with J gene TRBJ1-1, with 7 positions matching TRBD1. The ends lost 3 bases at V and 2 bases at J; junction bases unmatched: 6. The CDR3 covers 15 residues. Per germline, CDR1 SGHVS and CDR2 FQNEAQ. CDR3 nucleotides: TGTGCCAGCAGCTTCAGGGGGGACTCCAACACTGAAGCTTTCTTT. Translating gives CASSFRGDSNTEAFF. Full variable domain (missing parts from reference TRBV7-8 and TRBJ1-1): GAGVSQSPRYKVAKRGQDVALRCDPISGHVSLFWYQQALGQGPEFLTYFQNEAQLDKSGLPSDRFFAERPEGSVSTLKIQRTQQEDSAVYLCASSFRGDSNTEAFFGQGTRLTVV.

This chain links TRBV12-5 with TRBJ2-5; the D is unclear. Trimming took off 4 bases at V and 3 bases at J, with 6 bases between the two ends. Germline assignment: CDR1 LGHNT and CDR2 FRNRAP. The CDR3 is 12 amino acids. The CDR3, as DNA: TGTGCTAGTGGTTGGCAGGAAGAGACCCAGTACTTC. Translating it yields CASGWQEETQYF.

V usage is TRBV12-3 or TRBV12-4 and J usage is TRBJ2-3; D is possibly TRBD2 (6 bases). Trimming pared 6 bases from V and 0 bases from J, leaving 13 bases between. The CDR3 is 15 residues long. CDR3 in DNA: TGTGCCAGCAGCCCCGGGGGACCTAGCACAGATACGCAGTATTTT. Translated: CASSPGGPSTDTQYF.

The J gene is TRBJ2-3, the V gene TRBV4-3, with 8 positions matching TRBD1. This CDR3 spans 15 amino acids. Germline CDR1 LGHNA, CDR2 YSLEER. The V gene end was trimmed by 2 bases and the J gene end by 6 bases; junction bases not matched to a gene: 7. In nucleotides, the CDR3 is TGCGCCAGCAGCCAACTTACAGGGGGTATCGATACGCAGTATTTT. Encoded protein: CASSQLTGGIDTQYF.

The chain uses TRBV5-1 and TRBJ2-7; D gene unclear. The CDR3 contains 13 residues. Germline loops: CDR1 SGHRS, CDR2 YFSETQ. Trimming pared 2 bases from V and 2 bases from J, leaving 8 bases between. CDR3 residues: CASSFDLTYEQYF. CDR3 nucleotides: TGCGCCAGCAGCTTCGACCTTACCTACGAGCAGTACTTC.